Included here is one T cell receptor (beta chain) sequence, with context. The CDR3 runs 13 residues. Per the germline V gene, CDR1 is SQVTM and CDR2 is ANQGSEA. Unmatched junction bases numbered 10, after V lost 8 bases and J lost 5 bases. Version v3.0 of the immunoSEQ assay was performed at survey level. Measured with immunoSEQ multiplex PCR; TCRdb has only the in-frame clones, and not every one. The table lists some 45,000 clones, around nine tenths of them singletons. This specimen comes from a study of long-term antiretroviral therapy in people with HIV. The chain couples TRBV29-1 to TRBJ2-7; 9 bases match TRBD1. The TCR comes from a woman in her forties or fifties with HIV. The sample in question was unsorted PBMCs, obtained 0.1 years before starting antiretroviral therapy. CDR3 amino acids: CSFIYTGGHEQYF. The CDR3 DNA reads as TGCAGCTTTATATACACAGGGGGCCACGAGCAGTACTTC.